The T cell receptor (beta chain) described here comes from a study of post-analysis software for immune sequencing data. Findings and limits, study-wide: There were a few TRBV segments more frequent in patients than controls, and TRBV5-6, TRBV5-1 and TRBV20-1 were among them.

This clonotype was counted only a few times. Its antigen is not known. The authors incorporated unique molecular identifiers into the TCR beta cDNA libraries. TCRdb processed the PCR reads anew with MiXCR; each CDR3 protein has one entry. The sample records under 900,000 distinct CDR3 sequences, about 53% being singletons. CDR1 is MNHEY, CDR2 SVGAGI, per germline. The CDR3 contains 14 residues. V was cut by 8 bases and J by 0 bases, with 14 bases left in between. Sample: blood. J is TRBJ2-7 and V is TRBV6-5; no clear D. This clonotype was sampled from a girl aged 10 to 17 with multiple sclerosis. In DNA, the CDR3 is TGTGCCAGCGGTGCTTTCCCCTTCTCCTACGAGCAGTACTTC. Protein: CASGAFPFSYEQYF.